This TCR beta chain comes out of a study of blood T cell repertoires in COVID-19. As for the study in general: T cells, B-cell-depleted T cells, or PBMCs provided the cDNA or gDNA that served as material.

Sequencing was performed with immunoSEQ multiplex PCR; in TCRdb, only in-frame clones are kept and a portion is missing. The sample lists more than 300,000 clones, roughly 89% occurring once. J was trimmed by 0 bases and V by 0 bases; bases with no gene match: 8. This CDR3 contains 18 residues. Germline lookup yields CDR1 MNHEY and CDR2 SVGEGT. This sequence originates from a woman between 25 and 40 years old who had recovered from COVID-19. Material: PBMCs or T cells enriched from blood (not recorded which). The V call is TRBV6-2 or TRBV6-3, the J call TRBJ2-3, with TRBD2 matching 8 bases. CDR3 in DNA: TGTGCCAGCAGTTACTCGCGGCTAGCGGGTCCTAGCACAGATACGCAGTATTTT. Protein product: CASSYSRLAGPSTDTQYF.